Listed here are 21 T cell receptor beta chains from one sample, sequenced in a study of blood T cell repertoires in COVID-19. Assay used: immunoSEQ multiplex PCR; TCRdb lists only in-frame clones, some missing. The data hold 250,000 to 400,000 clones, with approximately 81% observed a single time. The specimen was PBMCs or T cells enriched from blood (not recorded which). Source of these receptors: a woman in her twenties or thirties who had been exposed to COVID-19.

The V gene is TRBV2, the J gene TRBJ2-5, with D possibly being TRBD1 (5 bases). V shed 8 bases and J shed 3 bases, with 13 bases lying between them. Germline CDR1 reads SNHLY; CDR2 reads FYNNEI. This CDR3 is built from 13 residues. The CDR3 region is CASPGAREETQYF. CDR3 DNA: TGTGCCAGCCCTGGGGCCCGCGAAGAGACCCAGTACTTC.

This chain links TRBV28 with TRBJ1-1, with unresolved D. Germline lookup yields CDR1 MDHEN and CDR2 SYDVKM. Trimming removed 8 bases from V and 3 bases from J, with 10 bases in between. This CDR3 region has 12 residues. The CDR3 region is CASPGPDTEAFF. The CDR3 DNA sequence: TGTGCCAGCCCTGGGCCGGACACTGAAGCTTTCTTT. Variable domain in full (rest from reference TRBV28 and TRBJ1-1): DVKVTQSSRYLVKRTGEKVFLECVQDMDHENMFWYRQDPGLGLRLIYFSYDVKMKEKGDIPEGYSVSREKKERFSLILESASTNQTSMYLCASPGPDTEAFFGQGTRLTVV.

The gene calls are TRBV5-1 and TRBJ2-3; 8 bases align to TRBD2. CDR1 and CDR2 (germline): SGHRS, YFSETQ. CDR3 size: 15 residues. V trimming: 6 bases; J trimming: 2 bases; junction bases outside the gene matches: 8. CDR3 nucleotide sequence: TGCGCCAGCACCCCCTCGACTAGCGACACAGATACGCAGTATTTT. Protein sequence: CASTPSTSDTDTQYF.

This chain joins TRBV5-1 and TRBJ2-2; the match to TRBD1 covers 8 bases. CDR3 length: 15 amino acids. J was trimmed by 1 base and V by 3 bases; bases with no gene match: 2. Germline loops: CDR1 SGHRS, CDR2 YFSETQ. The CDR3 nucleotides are TGCGCCAGCAGCTACGGGACAGGGAACACCGGGGAGCTGTTTTTT. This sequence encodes CASSYGTGNTGELFF.

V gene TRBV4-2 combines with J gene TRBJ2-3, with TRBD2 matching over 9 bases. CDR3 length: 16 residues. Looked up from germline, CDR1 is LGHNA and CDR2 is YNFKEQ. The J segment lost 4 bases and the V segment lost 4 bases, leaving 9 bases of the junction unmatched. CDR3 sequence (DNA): TGTGCCAGCAGCCTAGCTAGCGGGGTTAGGGCAGATACGCAGTATTTT. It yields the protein CASSLASGVRADTQYF.

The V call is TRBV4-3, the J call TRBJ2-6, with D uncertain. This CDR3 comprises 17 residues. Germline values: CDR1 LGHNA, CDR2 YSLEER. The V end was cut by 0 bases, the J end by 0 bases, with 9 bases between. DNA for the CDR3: TGCGCCAGCAGCCAAGAGGCTTGGGCCTCTGGGGCCAACGTCCTGACTTTC. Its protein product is CASSQEAWASGANVLTF.

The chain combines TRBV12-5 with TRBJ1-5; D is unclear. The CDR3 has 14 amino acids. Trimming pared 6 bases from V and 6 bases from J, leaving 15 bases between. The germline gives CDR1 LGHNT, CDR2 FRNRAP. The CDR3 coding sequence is TGTGCTAGTGGCTCCGGCCCCGGAGGTCAGCCCCAGCATTTT. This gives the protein CASGSGPGGQPQHF. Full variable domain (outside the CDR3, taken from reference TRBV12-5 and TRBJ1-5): DARVTQTPRHKVTEMGQEVTMRCQPILGHNTVFWYRQTMMQGLELLAYFRNRAPLDDSGMPKDRFSAEMPDATLATLKIQPSEPRDSAVYFCASGSGPGGQPQHFGDGTRLSIL.

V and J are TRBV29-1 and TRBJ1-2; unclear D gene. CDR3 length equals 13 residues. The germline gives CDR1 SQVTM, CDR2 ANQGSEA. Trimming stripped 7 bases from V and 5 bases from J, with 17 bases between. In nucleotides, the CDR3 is TGCAGCGCCTACCTGGTTGAATTTTATGGCTACACCTTC. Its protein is CSAYLVEFYGYTF.

In nucleotides, the CDR3 is TGCGCCAGCAGCTTGGAGGGGCTTGTGGGCCTCTCTGGAAACACCATATATTTT. Translation gives CASSLEGLVGLSGNTIYF. The chain links TRBV5-1 to TRBJ1-3, with D perhaps TRBD1 (5 bases). Trimming took off 0 bases at V and 0 bases at J, with 16 bases between the two ends. Germline V lookup: CDR1 SGHRS, CDR2 YFSETQ. The length of the CDR3 is 18 residues.

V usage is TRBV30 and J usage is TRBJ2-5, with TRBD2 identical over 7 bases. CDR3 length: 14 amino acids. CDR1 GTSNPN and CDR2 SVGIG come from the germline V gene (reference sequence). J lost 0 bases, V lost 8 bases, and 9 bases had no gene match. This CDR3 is CAGQRDGYQETQYF. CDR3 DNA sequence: TGTGCCGGCCAGCGGGACGGCTACCAAGAGACCCAGTACTTC.

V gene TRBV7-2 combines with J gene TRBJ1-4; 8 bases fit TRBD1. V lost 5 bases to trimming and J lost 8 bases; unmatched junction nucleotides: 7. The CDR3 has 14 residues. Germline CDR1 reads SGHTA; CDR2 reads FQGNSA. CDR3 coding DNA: TGTGCCAGCAGCCTTACAGGGGGGGCGGAAAAACTGTTTTTT. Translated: CASSLTGGAEKLFF.

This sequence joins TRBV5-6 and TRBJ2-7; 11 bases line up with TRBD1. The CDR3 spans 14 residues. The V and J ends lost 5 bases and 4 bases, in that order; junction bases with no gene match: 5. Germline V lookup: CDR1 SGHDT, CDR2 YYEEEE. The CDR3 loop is CASRYRDRGYEQYF. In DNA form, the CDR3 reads TGTGCCAGCAGATACCGGGACAGGGGGTACGAGCAGTACTTC.

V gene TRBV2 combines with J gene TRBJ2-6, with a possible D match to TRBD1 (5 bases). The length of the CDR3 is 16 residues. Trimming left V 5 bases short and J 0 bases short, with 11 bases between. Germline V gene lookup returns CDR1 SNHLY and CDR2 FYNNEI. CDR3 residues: CASSPQTDSGANVLTF. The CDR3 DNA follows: TGTGCCAGCAGTCCCCAGACAGACTCTGGGGCCAACGTCCTGACTTTC.

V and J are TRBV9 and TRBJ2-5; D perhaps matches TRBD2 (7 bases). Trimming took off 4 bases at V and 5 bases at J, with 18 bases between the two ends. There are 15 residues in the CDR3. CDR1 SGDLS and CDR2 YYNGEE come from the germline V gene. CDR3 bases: TGTGCCAGCAGCCCAGATCTCGGGGGGCAGGAGACCCAGTACTTC. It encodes CASSPDLGGQETQYF.

CDR3 protein: CASSLITGEGETQYF. The DNA for the CDR3 is TGTGCCAGCAGCTTAATAACGGGGGAAGGAGAGACCCAGTACTTC. V gene TRBV7-3 combines with J gene TRBJ2-5; D perhaps matches TRBD2 (6 bases). The CDR3 spans 15 residues. CDR1 and CDR2 (germline): SGHTA, FQGTGA. The V end was cut by 1 base, the J end by 4 bases, with 13 bases between. The entire variable domain, with the rest obtained from reference TRBV7-3 and TRBJ2-5, is as follows: GAGVSQTPSNKVTEKGKYVELRCDPISGHTALYWYRQSLGQGPEFLIYFQGTGAADDSGLPNDRFFAVRPEGSVSTLKIQRTERGDSAVYLCASSLITGEGETQYFGPGTRLLVL.

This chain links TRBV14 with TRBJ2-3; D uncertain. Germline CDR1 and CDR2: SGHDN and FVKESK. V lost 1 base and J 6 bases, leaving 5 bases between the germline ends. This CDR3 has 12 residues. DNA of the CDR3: TGTGCCAGCAGCCAAGTCAGGGATACGCAGTATTTT. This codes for CASSQVRDTQYF.

The CDR3 loop is CASSYSTGYGYTF. CDR3 in DNA: TGTGCCAGCAGCTATTCGACAGGCTATGGCTACACCTTC. The V gene is TRBV4-2, the J gene TRBJ1-2, with a possible D match to TRBD1 (6 bases). The germline V gene has CDR1 LGHNA and CDR2 YNFKEQ. The CDR3 consists of 13 residues. V lost 5 bases and J 4 bases, leaving 11 bases between the germline ends.

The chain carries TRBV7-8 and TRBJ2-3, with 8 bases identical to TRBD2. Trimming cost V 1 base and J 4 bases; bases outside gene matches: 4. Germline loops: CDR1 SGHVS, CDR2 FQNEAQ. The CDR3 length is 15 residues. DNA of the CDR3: TGTGCCAGCAGCTTAGTCGGGGGGGCCGCAGATACGCAGTATTTT. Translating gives CASSLVGGAADTQYF.

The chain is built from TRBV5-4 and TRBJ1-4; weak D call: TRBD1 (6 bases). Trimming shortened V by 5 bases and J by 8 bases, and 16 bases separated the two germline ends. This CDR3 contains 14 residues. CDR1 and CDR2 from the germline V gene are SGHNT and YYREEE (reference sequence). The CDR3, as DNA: TGTGCCAGCAGTTCCCCGGGCAGGGGCGAAAAACTGTTTTTT. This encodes CASSSPGRGEKLFF.

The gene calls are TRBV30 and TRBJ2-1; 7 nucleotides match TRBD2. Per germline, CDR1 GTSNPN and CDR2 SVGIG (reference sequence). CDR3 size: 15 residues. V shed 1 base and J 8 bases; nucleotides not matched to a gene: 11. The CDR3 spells CAWSGVGGPVDEQFF. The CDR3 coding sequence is TGTGCCTGGAGTGGTGTGGGAGGGCCGGTCGATGAGCAGTTCTTC.

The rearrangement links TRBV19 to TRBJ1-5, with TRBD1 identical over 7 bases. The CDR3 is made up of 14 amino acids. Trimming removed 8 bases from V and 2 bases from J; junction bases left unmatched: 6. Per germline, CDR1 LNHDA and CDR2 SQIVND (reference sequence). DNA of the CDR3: TGTGCCAGTCTTATCAGGGGGGGCAATCAGCCCCAGCATTTT. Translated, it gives CASLIRGGNQPQHF.